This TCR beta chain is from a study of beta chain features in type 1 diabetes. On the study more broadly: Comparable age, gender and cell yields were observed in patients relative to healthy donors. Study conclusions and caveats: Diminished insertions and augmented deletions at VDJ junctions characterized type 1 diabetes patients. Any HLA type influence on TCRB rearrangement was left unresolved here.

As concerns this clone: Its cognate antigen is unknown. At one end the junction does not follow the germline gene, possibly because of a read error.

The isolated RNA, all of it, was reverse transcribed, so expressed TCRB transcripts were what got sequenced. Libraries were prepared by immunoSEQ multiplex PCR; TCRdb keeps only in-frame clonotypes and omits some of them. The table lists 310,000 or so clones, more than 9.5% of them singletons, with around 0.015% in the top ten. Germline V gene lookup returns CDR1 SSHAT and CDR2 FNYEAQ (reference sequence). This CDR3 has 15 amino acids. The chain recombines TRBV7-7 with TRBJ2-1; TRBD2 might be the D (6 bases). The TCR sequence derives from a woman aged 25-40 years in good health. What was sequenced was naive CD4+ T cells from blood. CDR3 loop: CASSLALGGQYEQFF. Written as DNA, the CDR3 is TGTGCTAGCAGCTTAGCTCTCGGAGGGCAGTATGAGCAGTTCTTC.